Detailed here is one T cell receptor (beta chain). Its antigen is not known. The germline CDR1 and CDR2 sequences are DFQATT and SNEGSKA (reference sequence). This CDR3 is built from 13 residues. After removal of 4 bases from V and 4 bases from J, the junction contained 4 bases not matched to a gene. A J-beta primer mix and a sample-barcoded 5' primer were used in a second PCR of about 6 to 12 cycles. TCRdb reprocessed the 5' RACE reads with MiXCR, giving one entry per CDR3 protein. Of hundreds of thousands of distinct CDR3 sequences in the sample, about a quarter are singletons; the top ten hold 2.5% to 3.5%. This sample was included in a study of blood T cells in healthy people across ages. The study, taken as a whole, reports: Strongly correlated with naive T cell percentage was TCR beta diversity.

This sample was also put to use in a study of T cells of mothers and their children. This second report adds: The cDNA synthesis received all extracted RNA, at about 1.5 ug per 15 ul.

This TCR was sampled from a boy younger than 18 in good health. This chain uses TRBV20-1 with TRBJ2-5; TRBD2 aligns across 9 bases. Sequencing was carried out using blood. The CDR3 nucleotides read TGCAGTGCTATACTGACTAGCGGAGAGACCCAGTACTTC. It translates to CSAILTSGETQYF.